What follows is one T cell receptor beta chain and its context. The antigen remains undetermined. This record belongs to a study of radiation and T cells in renal cell carcinoma. The CDR3 totals 14 residues. Trimming cost V 0 bases and J 4 bases, with 7 bases left between them. Germline CDR1 and CDR2: PRHDT and FYEKMQ (reference sequence). Sample time point: blood 4 weeks post-SBRT, at nephrectomy. The treatment denotes: 15 Gy SBRT to primary tumor, nephrectomy 4 weeks later. Nephrectomy followed 15 Gy stereotactic body radiation by 4 weeks. Serial blood draws occurred at baseline and 2 and 4 weeks post-SBRT. Clear cell pathology was present in this patient's renal cell carcinoma. TCRdb's table, derived via immunoSEQ multiplex PCR, lists solely in-frame clones and lacks some. The sample records just over 95,000 clones, roughly 88% being singletons. Study-wide results and limits: Baseline intratumoral clonotype presence is unknown without pretreatment biopsies.

The source is a man aged 60-69 years with renal cell carcinoma. The rearrangement joins TRBV13 to TRBJ2-1; D unclear. The input for sequencing was blood, taken from a patient whose treatment included radiotherapy and nephrectomy. CDR3 DNA: TGTGCCAGCAGCTTAGGCGGCTGGTACAATGAGCAGTTCTTC. Translated, it gives CASSLGGWYNEQFF.